This T cell receptor beta chain emerged from a study of OX40 agonist ivuxolimab in advanced cancers. General observations from the study: Undetermined was the antigen specificity of the expanded peripheral T cells.

Measured with immunoSEQ multiplex PCR; TCRdb has only the in-frame clones, and not every one. The sample consists of about 21,000 clones, about 89% of them appearing once. The V gene lost 0 bases and the J gene lost 4 bases, with 6 bases spanning the gap. Germline V gene lookup returns CDR1 MNHEY and CDR2 SVGAGI. This CDR3 is built from 13 residues. As to this clone: Antigen: not known.

The material was CD4+ or CD8+ T cells sorted from blood, obtained in a trial of the OX40 agonist ivuxolimab. This sequence was found in an adult with an advanced solid tumor such as melanoma, head and neck, liver or kidney cancer. The chain couples TRBV6-5 to TRBJ1-2; D is unclear. The CDR3 protein is CASSYSTGYGYTF. The CDR3 nucleotides read TGTGCCAGCAGTTACTCGACCGGCTATGGCTACACCTTC.